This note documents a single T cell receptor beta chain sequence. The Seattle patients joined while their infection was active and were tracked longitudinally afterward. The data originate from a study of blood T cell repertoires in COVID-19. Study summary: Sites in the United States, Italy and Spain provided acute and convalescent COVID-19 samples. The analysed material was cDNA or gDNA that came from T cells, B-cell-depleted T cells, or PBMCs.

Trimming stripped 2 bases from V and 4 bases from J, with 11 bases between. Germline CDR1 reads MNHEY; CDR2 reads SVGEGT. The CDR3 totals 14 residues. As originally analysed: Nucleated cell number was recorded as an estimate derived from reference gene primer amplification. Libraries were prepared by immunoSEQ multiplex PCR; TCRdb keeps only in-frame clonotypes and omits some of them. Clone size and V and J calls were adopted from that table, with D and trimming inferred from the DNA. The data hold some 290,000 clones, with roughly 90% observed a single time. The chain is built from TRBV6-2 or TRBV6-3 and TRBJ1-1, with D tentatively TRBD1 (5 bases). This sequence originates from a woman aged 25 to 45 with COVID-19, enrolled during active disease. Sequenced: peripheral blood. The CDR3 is CASSYPPGGTEAFF. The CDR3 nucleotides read TGTGCCAGCAGTTACCCCCCGGGGGGCACTGAAGCTTTCTTT.